This TCR beta chain derives from a study of blood T cell repertoires in COVID-19. About the research overall: Samples representing acute and convalescent COVID-19 were sourced from the United States, Italy and Spain. Nucleic acid was either cDNA or gDNA, and it came from T cells, B-cell-depleted T cells, or PBMCs.

In the original processing: Scientists estimated how many nucleated cells there were by amplifying reference gene primers. Only in-frame clones appear in the TCRdb table, and some are missing; sequencing was by immunoSEQ multiplex PCR. That table is the source of V, J and clone size, and D and trimming were worked out from the DNA. The sample holds some 250,000 clones, around 89% seen once. As concerns this clone: Other DNA sequences in this specimen translate into the identical CDR3.

Losses at the gene ends were 4 bases for V and 7 bases for J; bases not matched to a gene: 5. The CDR3 totals 14 residues. The V gene's germline CDR1 is SGHRS and CDR2 YFSETQ. The TCR sequence derives from a man in his forties who had recovered from COVID-19. This chain uses TRBV5-1 with TRBJ1-4; 9 bases line up with TRBD1. The sequenced material came from PBMCs or T cells enriched from blood (not recorded which). Here the CDR3 DNA reads TGCGCCAGCAGCGCACAGGGGGCTGGTGAAAAACTGTTTTTT. This sequence encodes CASSAQGAGEKLFF. Variable domain in full (rest from reference TRBV5-1 and TRBJ1-4): KAGVTQTPRYLIKTRGQQVTLSCSPISGHRSVSWYQQTPGQGLQFLFEYFSETQRNKGNFPGRFSGRQFSNSRSEMNVSTLELGDSALYLCASSAQGAGEKLFFGSGTQLSVL.